This TCR beta chain was recovered during a study of STAT5B mutations in CD4+ large granular lymphocyte leukemia. CDR1 is MDHEN, CDR2 SYDVKM, per germline. The CDR3 has 14 residues. V was shortened by 4 bases and J by 4 bases, with 13 bases between the two germline ends. Study-level results: TRBV06-family usage was enriched in top patient clones (8/27) versus controls (2/35).

Sequencing used immunoSEQ multiplex PCR; TCRdb keeps in-frame clones, though not all of them. The table has some 19,000 clones, around 70% seen once. This clone was detected a few times. No antigen is known for it. V is TRBV28 and J is TRBJ1-1, with D possibly TRBD1 on 5 matching bases. The sequencing sample was made of CD4+ T cells from blood buffy coats. The source is a human donor in good health. CDR3 protein: CASSSGGGRTEAFF. The CDR3 region has the DNA TGTGCCAGCAGTTCCGGGGGTGGCCGCACTGAAGCTTTCTTT.